The source of this T cell receptor (beta chain) is a study of blood T cells in healthy people across ages. Findings of the study overall: Fewer expanded clones and more diversity marked long-lived versus aged donors.

V lost 2 bases and J 6 bases, leaving 11 bases between the germline ends. The CDR3 runs 15 residues. Germline CDR1 SGHTA, CDR2 FQGNSA. The sample holds a few counts of this clonotype. Its antigen is unknown. The authors ran a second PCR of about 7 to 11 cycles using a sample-barcoded 5' primer and a J-beta primer mix. One entry per CDR3 protein results from TCRdb running MiXCR on the 5' RACE reads. This table has almost 1 million distinct CDR3 sequences, 45% to 60% appearing once. The rearrangement links TRBV7-2 to TRBJ1-6; D is possibly TRBD1 (5 bases). The sequencing input was blood. The receptor's source is a woman aged 55-70 years in good health. CDR3 region: CASSLSARGNSPLHF. In DNA, the CDR3 is TGTGCCAGCAGCTTATCAGCGAGGGGTAATTCACCCCTCCACTTT.